This entry concerns a single T cell receptor (beta chain). Source study methods: Reference gene primer amplification yielded estimated nucleated cell counts. Clones were sequenced by immunoSEQ multiplex PCR, and TCRdb holds only the in-frame ones, with some missing. The DNA gave D and trimming, while V, J and clone size come from that table. The table lists around 120,000 clones, 90% of them singletons. The sample comes from a study of blood T cell repertoires in COVID-19. Looked up from germline, CDR1 is LGHNA and CDR2 is YNFKEQ. This CDR3 region has 15 residues. V was clipped by 3 bases and J by 8 bases, with 17 bases between them. Patients in Seattle were enrolled during active infection, then followed longitudinally.

The specimen was peripheral blood. The chain joins TRBV4-2 to TRBJ2-1; maybe TRBD2 (6 bases). The sequence was obtained from a man between 60 and 75 years old with COVID-19, enrolled during active disease. The CDR3 DNA reads as TGTGCCAGCAGCCAGCTTGCCGGGGAGGTGGATGAGCAGTTCTTC. Translating gives CASSQLAGEVDEQFF.